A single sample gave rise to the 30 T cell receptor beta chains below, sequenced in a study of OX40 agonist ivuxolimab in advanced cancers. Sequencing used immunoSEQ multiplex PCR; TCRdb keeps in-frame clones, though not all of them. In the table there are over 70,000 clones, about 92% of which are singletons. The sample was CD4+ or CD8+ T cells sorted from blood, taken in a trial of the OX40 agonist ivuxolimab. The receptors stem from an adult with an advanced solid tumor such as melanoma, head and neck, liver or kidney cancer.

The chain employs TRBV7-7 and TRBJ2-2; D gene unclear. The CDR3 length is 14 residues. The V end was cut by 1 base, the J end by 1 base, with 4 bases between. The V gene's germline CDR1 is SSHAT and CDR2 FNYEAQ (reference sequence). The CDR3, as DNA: TGTGCCAGCAGCTTAGACTGGAACACCGGGGAGCTGTTTTTT. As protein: CASSLDWNTGELFF.

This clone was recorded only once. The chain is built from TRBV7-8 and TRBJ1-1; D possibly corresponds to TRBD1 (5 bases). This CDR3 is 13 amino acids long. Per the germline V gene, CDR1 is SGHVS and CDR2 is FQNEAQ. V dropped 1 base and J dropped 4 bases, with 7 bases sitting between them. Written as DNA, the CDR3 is TGTGCCAGCAGCTTAGAGACAGCCACTGAAGCTTTCTTT. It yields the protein CASSLETATEAFF.

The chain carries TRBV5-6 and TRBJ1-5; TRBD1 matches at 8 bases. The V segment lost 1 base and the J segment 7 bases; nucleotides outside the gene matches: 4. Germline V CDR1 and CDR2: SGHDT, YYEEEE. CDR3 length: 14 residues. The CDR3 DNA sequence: TGTGCCAGCAGCTTGCAGGGGGCTGAGCAGCCCCAGCATTTT. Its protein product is CASSLQGAEQPQHF.

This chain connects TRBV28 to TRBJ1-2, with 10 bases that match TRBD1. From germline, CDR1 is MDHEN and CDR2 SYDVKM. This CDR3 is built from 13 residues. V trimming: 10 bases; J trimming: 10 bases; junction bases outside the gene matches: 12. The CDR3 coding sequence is TGTGCCACCATTATACAGACAGGGGGCGCCTACACCTTC. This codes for CATIIQTGGAYTF.

In nucleotides, the CDR3 is TGTGCCACCAGAAACGGCATTAGGGTCTATGGCTACACCTTC. Translating gives CATRNGIRVYGYTF. The chain is built from TRBV10-3 and TRBJ1-2; D gene uncertain. Germline V gene lookup returns CDR1 ENHRY and CDR2 SYGVKD. This CDR3 has 14 amino acids. V lost 10 bases, J lost 4 bases, and 19 bases lay in between.

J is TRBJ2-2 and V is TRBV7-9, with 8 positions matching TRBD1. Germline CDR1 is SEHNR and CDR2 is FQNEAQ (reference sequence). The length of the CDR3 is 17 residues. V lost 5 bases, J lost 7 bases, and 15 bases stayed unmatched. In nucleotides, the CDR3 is TGTGCCAGCAGCCCGGAAAGTGCGGACAGGGAAAACGGGGAGCTGTTTTTT. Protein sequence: CASSPESADRENGELFF.

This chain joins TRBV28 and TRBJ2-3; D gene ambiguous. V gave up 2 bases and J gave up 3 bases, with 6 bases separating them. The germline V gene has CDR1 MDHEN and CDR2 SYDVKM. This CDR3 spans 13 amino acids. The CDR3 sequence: CASSLLVTDTQYF. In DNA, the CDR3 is TGTGCCAGCAGTTTACTTGTGACAGATACGCAGTATTTT.

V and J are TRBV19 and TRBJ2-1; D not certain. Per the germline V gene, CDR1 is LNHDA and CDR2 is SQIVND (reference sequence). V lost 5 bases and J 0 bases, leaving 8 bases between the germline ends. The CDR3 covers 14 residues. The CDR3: CASSLRNSYNEQFF. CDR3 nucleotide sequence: TGTGCCAGTAGTCTTCGTAACTCCTACAATGAGCAGTTCTTC.

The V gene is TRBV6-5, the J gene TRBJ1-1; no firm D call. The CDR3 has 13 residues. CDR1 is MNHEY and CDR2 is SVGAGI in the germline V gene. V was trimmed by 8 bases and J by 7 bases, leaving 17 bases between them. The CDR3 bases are TGTGCCAGCGGAATGGGCCAGGCCATTGAAGCTTTCTTT. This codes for CASGMGQAIEAFF.

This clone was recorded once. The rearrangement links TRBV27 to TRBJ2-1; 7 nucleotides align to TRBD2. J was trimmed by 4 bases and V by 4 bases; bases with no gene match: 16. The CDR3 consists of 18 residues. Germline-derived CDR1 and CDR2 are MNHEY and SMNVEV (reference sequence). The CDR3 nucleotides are TGTGCCAGCAGTTCTTTCCCCCTAGCGGAGCTGGGGTACAATGAGCAGTTCTTC. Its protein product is CASSSFPLAELGYNEQFF.

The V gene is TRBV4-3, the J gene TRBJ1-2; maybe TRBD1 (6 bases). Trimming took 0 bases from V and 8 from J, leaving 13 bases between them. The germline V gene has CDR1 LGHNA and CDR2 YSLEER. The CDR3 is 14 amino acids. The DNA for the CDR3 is TGCGCCAGCAGCCAAGACGGGACACTCGGGGGCTACACCTTC. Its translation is CASSQDGTLGGYTF.

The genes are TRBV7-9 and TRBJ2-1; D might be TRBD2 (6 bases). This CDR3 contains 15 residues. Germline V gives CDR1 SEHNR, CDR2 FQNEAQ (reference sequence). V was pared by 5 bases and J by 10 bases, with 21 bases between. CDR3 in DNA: TGTGCCAGCAGCCCGCCGCCTAACGGGCGGGGCGAGCAGTTCTTC. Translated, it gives CASSPPPNGRGEQFF. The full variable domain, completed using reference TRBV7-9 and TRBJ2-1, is DTGVSQNPRHKITKRGQNVTFRCDPISEHNRLYWYRQTLGQGPEFLTYFQNEAQLEKSRLLSDRFSAERPKGSFSTLEIQRTEQGDSAMYLCASSPPPNGRGEQFFGPGTRLTVL.

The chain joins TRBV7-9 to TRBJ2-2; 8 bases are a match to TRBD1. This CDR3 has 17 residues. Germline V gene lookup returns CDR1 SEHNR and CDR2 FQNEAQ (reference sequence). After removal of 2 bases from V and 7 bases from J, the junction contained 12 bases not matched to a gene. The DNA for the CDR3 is TGTGCCAGCAGCTTATTATCGGGGCAGGGGGCGATCGGGGAGCTGTTTTTT. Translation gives CASSLLSGQGAIGELFF.

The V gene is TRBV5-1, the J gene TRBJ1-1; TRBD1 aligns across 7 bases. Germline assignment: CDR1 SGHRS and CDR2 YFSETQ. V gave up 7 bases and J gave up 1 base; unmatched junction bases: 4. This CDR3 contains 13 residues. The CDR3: CASQTGTNTEAFF. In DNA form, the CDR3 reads TGCGCCAGCCAGACAGGGACGAACACTGAAGCTTTCTTT. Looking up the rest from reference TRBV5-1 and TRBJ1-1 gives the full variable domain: KAGVTQTPRYLIKTRGQQVTLSCSPISGHRSVSWYQQTPGQGLQFLFEYFSETQRNKGNFPGRFSGRQFSNSRSEMNVSTLELGDSALYLCASQTGTNTEAFFGQGTRLTVV.

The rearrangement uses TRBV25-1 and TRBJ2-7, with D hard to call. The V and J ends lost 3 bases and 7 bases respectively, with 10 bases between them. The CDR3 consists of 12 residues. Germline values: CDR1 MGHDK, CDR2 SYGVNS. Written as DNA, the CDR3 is TGTGCCAGCAGTGATCGACTTTGGGAGCAGTACTTC. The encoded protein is CASSDRLWEQYF.

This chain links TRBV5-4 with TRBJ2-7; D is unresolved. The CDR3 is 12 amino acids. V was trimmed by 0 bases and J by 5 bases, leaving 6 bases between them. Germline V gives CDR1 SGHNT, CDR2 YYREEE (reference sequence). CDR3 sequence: CASSLEGDEQYF. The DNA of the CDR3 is TGTGCCAGCAGCTTGGAGGGCGACGAGCAGTACTTC.

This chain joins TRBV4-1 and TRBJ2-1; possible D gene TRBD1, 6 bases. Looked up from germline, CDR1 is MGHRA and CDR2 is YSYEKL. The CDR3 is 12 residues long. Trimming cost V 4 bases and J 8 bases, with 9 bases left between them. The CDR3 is CASSPQGHEQFF. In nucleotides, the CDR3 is TGCGCCAGCAGCCCGCAGGGGCATGAGCAGTTCTTC.

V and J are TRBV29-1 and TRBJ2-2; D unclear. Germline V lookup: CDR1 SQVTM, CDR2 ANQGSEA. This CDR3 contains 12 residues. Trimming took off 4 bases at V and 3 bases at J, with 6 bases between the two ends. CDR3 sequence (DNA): TGCAGCGTTGTTCGAGACACCGGGGAGCTGTTTTTT. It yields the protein CSVVRDTGELFF.

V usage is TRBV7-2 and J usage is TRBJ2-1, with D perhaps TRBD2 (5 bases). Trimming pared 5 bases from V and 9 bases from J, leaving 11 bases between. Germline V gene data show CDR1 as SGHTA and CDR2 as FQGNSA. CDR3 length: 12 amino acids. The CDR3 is CASSPIGLEQFF. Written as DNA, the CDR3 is TGTGCCAGCAGCCCAATAGGACTTGAGCAGTTCTTC.

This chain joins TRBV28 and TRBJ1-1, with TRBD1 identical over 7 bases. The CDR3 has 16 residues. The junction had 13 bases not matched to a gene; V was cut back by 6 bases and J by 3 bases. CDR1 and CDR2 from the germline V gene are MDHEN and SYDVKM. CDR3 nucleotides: TGTGCCAGCAGGCCGTTCTGGACAGGAGGGGACACTGAAGCTTTCTTT. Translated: CASRPFWTGGDTEAFF.

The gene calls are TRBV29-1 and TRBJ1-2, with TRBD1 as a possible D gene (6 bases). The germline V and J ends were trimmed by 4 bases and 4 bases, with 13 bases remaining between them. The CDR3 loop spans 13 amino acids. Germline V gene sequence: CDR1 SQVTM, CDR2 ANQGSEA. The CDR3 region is CSVVPTGSYGYTF. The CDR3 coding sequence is TGCAGCGTTGTTCCCACAGGGAGCTATGGCTACACCTTC.

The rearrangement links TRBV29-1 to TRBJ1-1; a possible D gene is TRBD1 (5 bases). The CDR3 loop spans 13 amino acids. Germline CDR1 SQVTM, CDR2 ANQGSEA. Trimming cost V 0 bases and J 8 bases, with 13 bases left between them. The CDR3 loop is CSVEEDGYREAFF. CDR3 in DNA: TGCAGCGTTGAAGAGGATGGGTACAGGGAAGCTTTCTTT.

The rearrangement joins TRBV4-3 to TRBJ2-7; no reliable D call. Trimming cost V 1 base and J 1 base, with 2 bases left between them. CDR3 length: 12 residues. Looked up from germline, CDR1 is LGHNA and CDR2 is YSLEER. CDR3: CASSQGSYEQYF. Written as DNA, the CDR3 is TGCGCCAGCAGCCAAGGGTCCTACGAGCAGTACTTC.

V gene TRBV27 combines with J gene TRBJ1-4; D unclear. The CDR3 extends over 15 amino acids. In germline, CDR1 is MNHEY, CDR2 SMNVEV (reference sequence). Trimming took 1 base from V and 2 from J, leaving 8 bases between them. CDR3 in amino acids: CASSLLGQTNEKLFF. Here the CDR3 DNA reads TGTGCCAGCAGTTTATTAGGCCAGACTAATGAAAAACTGTTTTTT.

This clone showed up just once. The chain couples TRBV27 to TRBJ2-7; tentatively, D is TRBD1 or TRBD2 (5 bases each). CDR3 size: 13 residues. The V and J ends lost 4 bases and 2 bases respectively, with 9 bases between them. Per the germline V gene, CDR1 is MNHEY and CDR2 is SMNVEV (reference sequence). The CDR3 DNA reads TGTGCCAGCAGTTACGGGGCTACCTACGAGCAGTACTTC. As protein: CASSYGATYEQYF.

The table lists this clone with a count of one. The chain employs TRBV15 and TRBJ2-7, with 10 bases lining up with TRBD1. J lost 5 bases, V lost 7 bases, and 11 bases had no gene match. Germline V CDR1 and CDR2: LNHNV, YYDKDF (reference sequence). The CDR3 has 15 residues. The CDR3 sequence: CATKNRDRGSDEQYF. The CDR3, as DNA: TGTGCCACCAAGAACCGGGACAGGGGATCCGACGAGCAGTACTTC.

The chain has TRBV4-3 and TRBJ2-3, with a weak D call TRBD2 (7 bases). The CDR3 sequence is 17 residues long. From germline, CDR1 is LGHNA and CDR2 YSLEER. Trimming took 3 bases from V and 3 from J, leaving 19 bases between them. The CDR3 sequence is CASSQTPAGAGTDTQYF. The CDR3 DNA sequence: TGCGCCAGCAGCCAGACCCCCGCGGGGGCTGGGACAGATACGCAGTATTTT.

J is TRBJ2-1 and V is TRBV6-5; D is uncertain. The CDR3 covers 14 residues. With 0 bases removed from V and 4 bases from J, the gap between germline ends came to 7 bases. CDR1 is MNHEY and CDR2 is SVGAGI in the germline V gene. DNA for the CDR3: TGTGCCAGCAGTTACTCAAACTCTTACAATGAGCAGTTCTTC. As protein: CASSYSNSYNEQFF.

CDR3 coding DNA: TGCGCCAGCAGGATAGACAGGGGGCCGTACAATGAGCAGTTCTTC. Its protein is CASRIDRGPYNEQFF. V gene TRBV10-2 combines with J gene TRBJ2-1; 10 positions match TRBD1. The CDR3 extends over 15 amino acids. Germline V CDR1 and CDR2: WSHSY, SAAADI. With 6 bases clipped from V and 4 bases from J, the junction kept 6 bases outside the gene matches.

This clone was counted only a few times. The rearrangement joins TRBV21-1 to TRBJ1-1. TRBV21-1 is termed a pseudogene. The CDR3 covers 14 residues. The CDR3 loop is CASSVRGVNTEAFF. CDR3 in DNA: TGTGCCAGCAGCGTCAGAGGGGTGAACACTGAAGCTTTCTTT.